What follows are 13 T cell receptor beta chains derived from one specimen sequenced in a study of cytomegalovirus exposure and HLA in healthy donors. PCR amplification relied on 60 Vbeta primers (plus 13 Jbeta primers). Produced via immunoSEQ multiplex PCR; TCRdb's table is partial and in-frame only. The sample table includes approximately 120,000 clones. Input material: PBMCs. The receptors here all came from a man in his thirties or forties in good health and CMV-seronegative.

The chain recombines TRBV19 with TRBJ2-6; TRBD1 matches 9 bases. V lost 3 bases to trimming and J lost 4 bases; unmatched junction nucleotides: 4. The CDR3 has 16 amino acids. Germline V gene data show CDR1 as LNHDA and CDR2 as SQIVND (reference sequence). The DNA for the CDR3 is TGTGCCAGTAGTATCGGGACAGGGTACGGGGCCAACGTCCTGACTTTC. Translated, it gives CASSIGTGYGANVLTF. Filled out from reference TRBV19 and TRBJ2-6, the complete variable domain reads DGGITQSPKYLFRKEGQNVTLSCEQNLNHDAMYWYRQDPGQGLRLIYYSQIVNDFQKGDIAEGYSVSREKKESFPLTVTSAQKNPTAFYLCASSIGTGYGANVLTFGAGSRLTVL.

The chain joins TRBV7-9 to TRBJ2-7, with TRBD2 matching over 9 bases. Unmatched junction bases numbered 8, after V lost 3 bases and J lost 5 bases. The germline gives CDR1 SEHNR, CDR2 FQNEAQ (reference sequence). The CDR3 is 15 amino acids. CDR3 residues: CASSFKGSGSHEQYF. In DNA, the CDR3 is TGTGCCAGCAGCTTTAAGGGTAGCGGGAGCCACGAGCAGTACTTC. Together with reference TRBV7-9 and TRBJ2-7, the CDR3 gives the full variable domain: DTGVSQNPRHKITKRGQNVTFRCDPISEHNRLYWYRQTLGQGPEFLTYFQNEAQLEKSRLLSDRFSAERPKGSFSTLEIQRTEQGDSAMYLCASSFKGSGSHEQYFGPGTRLTVT.

V is TRBV4-1 and J is TRBJ2-5, with D perhaps matching TRBD2 (5 bases). The J call may be faulty, since TRBJ2-7 better matches the DNA end. Germline V gene sequence: CDR1 MGHRA, CDR2 YSYEKL. This CDR3 is built from 14 residues. In DNA, the CDR3 is TGCGCCAGCAGCCTTGCGGAGGTAGGCTACGAGCAGTACTTC. This encodes CASSLAEVGYEQYF.

The chain couples TRBV28 to TRBJ1-5; D is perhaps TRBD1 (6 bases). The CDR3 contains 13 residues. Germline-derived CDR1 and CDR2 are MDHEN and SYDVKM. Trimming removed 8 bases at V and 7 bases at J, with 15 bases between. CDR3: CASRGRGLQPQHF. The CDR3 nucleotides are TGTGCCAGCCGGGGGAGGGGGTTGCAGCCCCAGCATTTT.

V and J are TRBV6-5 and TRBJ2-7; TRBD2 might be the D (5 bases). From germline, CDR1 is MNHEY and CDR2 SVGAGI. CDR3 length: 14 amino acids. V shed 2 bases and J shed 2 bases, with 10 bases lying between them. CDR3 protein: CASSYGLEAYEQYF. DNA for the CDR3: TGTGCCAGCAGTTACGGACTGGAGGCCTACGAGCAGTACTTC.

V usage is TRBV10-3 and J usage is TRBJ1-5, with 9 bases aligning to TRBD1. J was trimmed by 5 bases and V by 6 bases; bases with no gene match: 5. The CDR3 sequence is 14 residues long. Germline CDR1 ENHRY, CDR2 SYGVKD. CDR3 bases: TGTGCCATCAGAGGGGACAGGGAAGATCAGCCCCAGCATTTT. Its protein product is CAIRGDREDQPQHF.

The rearrangement uses TRBV10-3 and TRBJ2-4; maybe TRBD2 (6 bases). Trimming cost V 5 bases and J 8 bases, with 13 bases left between them. There are 13 residues in the CDR3. Germline V gene data show CDR1 as ENHRY and CDR2 as SYGVKD. CDR3: CAISTGTPYIQYF. The CDR3 coding sequence is TGTGCCATCAGTACCGGGACTCCCTACATTCAGTACTTC.

This CDR3 reads CASSPDSWNYGYTF. CDR3 nucleotide sequence: TGTGCCAGCAGCCCAGACAGTTGGAACTATGGCTACACCTTC. The chain carries TRBV6-5 and TRBJ1-2, with D tentatively TRBD1 (5 bases). V lost 6 bases, J lost 2 bases, and 13 bases lay in between. The CDR3 consists of 14 residues. Germline CDR1 and CDR2: MNHEY and SVGAGI.

The rearrangement uses TRBV4-2 and TRBJ1-2; 8 bases are a match to TRBD1. This CDR3 contains 18 residues. Per the germline V gene, CDR1 is LGHNA and CDR2 is YNFKEQ. V was pared by 4 bases and J by 3 bases, with 16 bases of the junction left unmatched. This CDR3 is CASSLKGAGGGSDYGYTF. Written as DNA, the CDR3 is TGTGCCAGCAGCCTAAAGGGGGCAGGGGGCGGATCGGACTATGGCTACACCTTC.

The chain carries TRBV28 and TRBJ2-7; TRBD2 matches at 9 bases. The CDR3 length is 15 residues. The junction had 7 bases not matched to a gene; V was cut back by 6 bases and J by 1 base. Looked up from germline, CDR1 is MDHEN and CDR2 is SYDVKM. CDR3 bases: TGTGCCAGCAGCAAACTTAGCGGGAGTTCCTACGAGCAGTACTTC. It encodes CASSKLSGSSYEQYF.

The chain has TRBV6-5 and TRBJ1-5, with 7 bases fitting TRBD1. CDR3 size: 15 residues. Unmatched junction bases numbered 2, after V lost 0 bases and J lost 3 bases. Germline values: CDR1 MNHEY, CDR2 SVGAGI. The CDR3 here is CASSYSQGDNQPQHF. The CDR3 bases are TGTGCCAGCAGTTACTCCCAGGGGGACAATCAGCCCCAGCATTTT.

The gene calls are TRBV5-1 and TRBJ2-1; 7 bases are a match to TRBD2. Germline assignment: CDR1 SGHRS and CDR2 YFSETQ. The V segment lost 4 bases and the J segment 2 bases; nucleotides outside the gene matches: 3. The CDR3 runs to 14 residues. This CDR3 reads CASSPAGTYNEQFF. The DNA for the CDR3 is TGCGCCAGCAGCCCAGCGGGGACCTACAATGAGCAGTTCTTC.

The rearrangement uses TRBV2 and TRBJ1-1, with a weak D call TRBD1 (6 bases). The CDR3 spans 16 residues. The V gene's germline CDR1 is SNHLY and CDR2 FYNNEI. Between the trimmed V and J ends, which lost 4 bases and 1 base, there was a span of 16 bases. The CDR3 DNA reads as TGTGCCAGCAGTGGGCTCCCCGGGACAACGAACACTGAAGCTTTCTTT. Protein product: CASSGLPGTTNTEAFF.